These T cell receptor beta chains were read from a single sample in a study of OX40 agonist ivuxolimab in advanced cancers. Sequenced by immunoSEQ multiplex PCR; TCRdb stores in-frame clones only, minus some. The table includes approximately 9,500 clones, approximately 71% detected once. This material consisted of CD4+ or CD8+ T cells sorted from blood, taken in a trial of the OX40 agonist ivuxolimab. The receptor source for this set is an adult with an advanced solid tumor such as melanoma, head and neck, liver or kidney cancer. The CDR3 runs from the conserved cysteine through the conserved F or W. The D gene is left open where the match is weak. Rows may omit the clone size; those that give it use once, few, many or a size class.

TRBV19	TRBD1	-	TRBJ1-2	TGTGCCAGCAGCCCCCTTTTAGGCAGGGGGCCTTACTATGGCTACACCTTC	CASSPLLGRGPYYGYTF
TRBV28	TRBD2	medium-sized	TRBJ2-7	TGTGCCAGCAGGCAACTAGCGGGGGGGACCTACGAGCAGTACTTC	CASRQLAGGTYEQYF
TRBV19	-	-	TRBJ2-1	TGTGCCAGTAGTGCCGGGACGGTAAATGAGCAGTTCTTC	CASSAGTVNEQFF
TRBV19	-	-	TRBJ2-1	TGTGCCAGTAGGCAGGGGTGGGATGAGCAGTTCTTC	CASRQGWDEQFF
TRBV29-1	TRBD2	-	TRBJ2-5	TGCAGCGTCAATGGACTAGCGGGGGCCCACCAAGAGACCCAGTACTTC	CSVNGLAGAHQETQYF
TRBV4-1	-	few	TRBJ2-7	TGCGCCAGCAGCCAAACGATCCGGGACTTCTCCTACGAGCAGTACTTC	CASSQTIRDFSYEQYF
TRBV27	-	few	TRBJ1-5	TGTGCCAGCAGACAGTTTATTGGCAATTATCAGCCCCAGCATTTT	CASRQFIGNYQPQHF
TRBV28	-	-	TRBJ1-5	TGTGCCAGCAGTCGTATAGGGGGGAATCAGCCCCAGCATTTT	CASSRIGGNQPQHF
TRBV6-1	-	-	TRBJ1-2	TGTGCCAGCAGTAACATGGGGGATTCTAAAAATGGCTACACCTTC	CASSNMGDSKNGYTF
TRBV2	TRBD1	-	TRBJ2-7	TGTGCCAGCATCGGGACAGGGGGCTACGAGCAGTACTTC	CASIGTGGYEQYF
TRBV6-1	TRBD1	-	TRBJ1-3	TGTGCCAGCAGCCTGGGACAGCACTCTGGAAACACCATATATTTT	CASSLGQHSGNTIYF
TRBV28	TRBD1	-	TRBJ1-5	TGTGCCAGCAGTGTGGGGACAGGGAGTAATCAGCCCCAGCATTTT	CASSVGTGSNQPQHF
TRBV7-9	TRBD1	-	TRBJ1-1	TGTGCCAGCAGCTCCCCGGGGACAGGGCCTGAAGCTTTCTTT	CASSSPGTGPEAFF
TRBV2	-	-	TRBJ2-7	TGTGCCAGCAGCCGACTAGTTAACGGGTACGAGCAGTACTTC	CASSRLVNGYEQYF
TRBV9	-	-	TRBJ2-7	TGTGCCAGCAGCGTGCTGGGGGGCTTGGACGAGCAGTACTTC	CASSVLGGLDEQYF
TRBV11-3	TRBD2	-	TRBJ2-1	TGTGCCAGCAGCCCCCCTAGCGGGAGCGAGCAGTTCTTC	CASSPPSGSEQFF
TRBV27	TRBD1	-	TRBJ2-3	TGTGCCAGCAGTTTATCGGGGGGACAGGGGACAGATACGCAGTATTTT	CASSLSGGQGTDTQYF
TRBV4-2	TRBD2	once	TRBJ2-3	TGTGCCAGCAGGGGGGGGAGCACAGATACGCAGTATTTT	CASRGGSTDTQYF
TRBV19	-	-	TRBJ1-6	TGTGCCAGTAGTTCTAGTGGAGATTCACCCCTCCACTTT	CASSSSGDSPLHF
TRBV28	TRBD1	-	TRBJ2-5	TGTGCCAGCAGTTTGCAGGGGGCAGAGACCCAGTACTTC	CASSLQGAETQYF
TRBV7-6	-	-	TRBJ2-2	TGTGCCAGCAGCCAGAACAGGAACACCGGGGAGCTGTTTTTT	CASSQNRNTGELFF
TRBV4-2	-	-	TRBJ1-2	TGTGCCAGCAGCCAAGATGAGAGGTCCCCTGGCTATGGCTACACCTTC	CASSQDERSPGYGYTF
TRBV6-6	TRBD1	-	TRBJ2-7	TGTGCCAGCAGTGATCGGGACAGCACCTACGAGCAGTACTTC	CASSDRDSTYEQYF
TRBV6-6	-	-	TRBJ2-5	TGTGCCAGCAGTTACGGGGCGGTGAATCCCCAAGAGACCCAGTACTTC	CASSYGAVNPQETQYF
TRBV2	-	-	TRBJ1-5	TGTGCCAGCAGTGCAGGACAGTTCAATCAGCCCCAGCATTTT	CASSAGQFNQPQHF
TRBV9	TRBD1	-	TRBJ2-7	TGTGCCAGCAGCCAGGGGGCCGGCGAGCAGTACTTC	CASSQGAGEQYF
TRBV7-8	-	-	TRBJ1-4	TGTGCCAGCAGCTTAGGGGACCGACCTAATGAAAAACTGTTTTTT	CASSLGDRPNEKLFF
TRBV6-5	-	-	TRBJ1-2	TGTGCCAGCAGTACCCTAGGGGGAAGCTCCAATGGCTACACCTTC	CASSTLGGSSNGYTF
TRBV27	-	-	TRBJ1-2	TGTGCCAGCAGGGACCCGGGACTGAACTATGGCTACACCTTC	CASRDPGLNYGYTF
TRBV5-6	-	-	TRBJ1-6	TGTGCCAGCAGCTTGGGGCCAGGGAATTCACCCCTCCACTTT	CASSLGPGNSPLHF
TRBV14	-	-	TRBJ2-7	TGTGCCAGCAGCCAACGTCTAGCTTGGTACGAGCAGTACTTC	CASSQRLAWYEQYF
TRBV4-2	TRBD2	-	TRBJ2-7	TGTGCCAGCAGCTCCCTAGCGGGAGGAAAGTACGAGCAGTACTTC	CASSSLAGGKYEQYF
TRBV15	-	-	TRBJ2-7	TGTGCCACCAGCATGAGCAATACACCCTACGAGCAGTACTTC	CATSMSNTPYEQYF
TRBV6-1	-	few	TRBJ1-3	TGTGCCAGCAAGGGTATCTCTGGAAACACCATATATTTT	CASKGISGNTIYF
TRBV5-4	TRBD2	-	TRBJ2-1	TGTGCCAGCAGCGACCTAGGCGGGGGGCGCTGGAATGAGCAGTTCTTC	CASSDLGGGRWNEQFF
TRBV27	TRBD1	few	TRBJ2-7	TGTGCCAGCAGTTTGCTGGACAGGTCCTACGAGCAGTACTTC	CASSLLDRSYEQYF
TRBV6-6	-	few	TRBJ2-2	TGTGCCAGCAGCCCGGGACACATTATCGGGGAGCTGTTTTTT	CASSPGHIIGELFF
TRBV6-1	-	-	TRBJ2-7	TGTGCCAGCAGTGAACCCGGTGGAGGCGGTGCGCAGTACTTC	CASSEPGGGGAQYF
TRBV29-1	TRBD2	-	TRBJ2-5	TGCAGCGCCGAGGCGGGAGGGGCACAAGAGACCCAGTACTTC	CSAEAGGAQETQYF
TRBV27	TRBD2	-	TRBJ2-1	TGTGCCAGCAGTTTAGGCGGGGGTAACAATGAGCAGTTCTTC	CASSLGGGNNEQFF
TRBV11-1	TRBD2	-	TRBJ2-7	TGTGCCAGCAGCCACGGGGGGAGTCGCGAGCAGTACTTC	CASSHGGSREQYF
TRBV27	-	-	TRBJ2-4	TGTGCCAGCAGTAAGGGGCACATTCAGTACTTC	CASSKGHIQYF
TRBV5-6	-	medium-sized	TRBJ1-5	TGTGCCAGCAGCTTGCAGGGATTCATTCTCGGTCAGCCCCAGCATTTT	CASSLQGFILGQPQHF
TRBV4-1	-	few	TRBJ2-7	TGCGCCAGCAGCCGATCCGGAGAGCAGTACTTC	CASSRSGEQYF
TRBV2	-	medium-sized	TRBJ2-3	TGTGCCAGCATCCGGGACGACACAGATACGCAGTATTTT	CASIRDDTDTQYF
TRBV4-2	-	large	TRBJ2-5	TGTGCCAGCAGCCAAGGCGAGGGAGGGGGCGAGACCCAGTACTTC	CASSQGEGGGETQYF
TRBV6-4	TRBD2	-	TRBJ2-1	TGTGCCAGCAGTGAGCTAGCGGGAGAGGGGGATGAGCAGTTCTTC	CASSELAGEGDEQFF
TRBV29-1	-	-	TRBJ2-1	TGCAGCGTTGAAGATCGAGGTAGCTTTGGTGAGCAGTTCTTC	CSVEDRGSFGEQFF
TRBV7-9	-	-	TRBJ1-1	TGTGCCAGCAGCCGAGGGGGCACTGAAGCTTTCTTT	CASSRGGTEAFF
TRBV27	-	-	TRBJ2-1	TGTGCCAGCAGTTTAGCCCGTTACAATGAGCAGTTCTTC	CASSLARYNEQFF
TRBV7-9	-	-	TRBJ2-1	TGTGCCACCCCGGTCGTGGGACCAAATTACAATGAGCAGTTCTTC	CATPVVGPNYNEQFF
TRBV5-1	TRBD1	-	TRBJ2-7	TGCGCCAGCAGCGACATGGACAGGGACGACGAGCAGTACTTC	CASSDMDRDDEQYF
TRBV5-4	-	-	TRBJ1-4	TGTGCCAGCAGCTTGGACAGTACGGATGAAAAACTGTTTTTT	CASSLDSTDEKLFF